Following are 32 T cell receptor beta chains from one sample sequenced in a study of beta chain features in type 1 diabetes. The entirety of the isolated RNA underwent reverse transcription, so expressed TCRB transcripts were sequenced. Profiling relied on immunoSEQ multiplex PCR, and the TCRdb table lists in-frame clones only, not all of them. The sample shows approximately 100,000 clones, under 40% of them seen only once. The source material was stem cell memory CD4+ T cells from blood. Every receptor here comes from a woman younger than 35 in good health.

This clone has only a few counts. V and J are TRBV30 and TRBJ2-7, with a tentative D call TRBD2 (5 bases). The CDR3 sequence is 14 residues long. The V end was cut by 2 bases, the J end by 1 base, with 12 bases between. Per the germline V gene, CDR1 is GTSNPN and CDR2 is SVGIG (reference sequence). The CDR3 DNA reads TGTGCCTGGAGTCTTCCCCCGGGGTCCTACGAGCAGTACTTC. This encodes CAWSLPPGSYEQYF.

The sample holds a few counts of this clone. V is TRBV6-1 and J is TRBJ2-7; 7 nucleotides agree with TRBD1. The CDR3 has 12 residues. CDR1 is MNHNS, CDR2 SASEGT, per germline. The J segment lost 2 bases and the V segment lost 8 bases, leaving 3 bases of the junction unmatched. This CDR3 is CASHRGTYEQYF. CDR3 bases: TGTGCCAGCCACAGGGGCACCTACGAGCAGTACTTC.

The CDR3 coding sequence is TGTGCCAGCAGCCGCCGACTAGCGGGGACAGATACGCAGTATTTT. Translated: CASSRRLAGTDTQYF. This rearrangement joins TRBV28 to TRBJ2-3; TRBD2 matches at 11 bases. Germline trimming cut 6 bases from V and 3 bases from J; bases unmatched to any gene: 5. Germline assignment: CDR1 MDHEN and CDR2 SYDVKM. The CDR3 runs 15 residues.

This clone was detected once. The CDR3 DNA follows: TGTGCCAGCAGCTTAGGGGGACTAGCGGGTCTCGAGTTCTTC. Translating it yields CASSLGGLAGLEFF. The chain joins TRBV7-3 to TRBJ2-1; 12 positions agree with TRBD2. The CDR3 is made up of 14 amino acids. The V gene end was trimmed by 2 bases and the J gene end by 14 bases; junction bases not matched to a gene: 7. CDR1 and CDR2 from the germline V gene are SGHTA and FQGTGA.

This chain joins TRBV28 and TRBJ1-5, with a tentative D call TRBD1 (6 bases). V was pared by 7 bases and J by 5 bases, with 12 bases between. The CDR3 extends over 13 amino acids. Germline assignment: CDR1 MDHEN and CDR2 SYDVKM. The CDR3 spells CASTRTVYQPQHF. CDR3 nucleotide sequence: TGTGCCAGCACCAGGACAGTTTATCAGCCCCAGCATTTT.

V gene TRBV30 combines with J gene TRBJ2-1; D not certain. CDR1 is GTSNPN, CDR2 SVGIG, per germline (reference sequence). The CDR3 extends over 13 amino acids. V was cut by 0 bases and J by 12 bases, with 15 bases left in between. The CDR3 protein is CAWSVLIPGGQFF. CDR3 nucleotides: TGTGCCTGGAGTGTACTAATTCCCGGTGGGCAGTTCTTC.

The CDR3 protein is CASSEYPTRVTYEQYF. DNA for the CDR3: TGTGCCAGCAGTGAATATCCCACCAGGGTGACCTACGAGCAGTACTTC. The chain has TRBV25-1 and TRBJ2-7; D is possibly TRBD1 (5 bases). V gave up 0 bases and J gave up 2 bases, with 14 bases separating them. Looked up from germline, CDR1 is MGHDK and CDR2 is SYGVNS. CDR3 length equals 16 residues.

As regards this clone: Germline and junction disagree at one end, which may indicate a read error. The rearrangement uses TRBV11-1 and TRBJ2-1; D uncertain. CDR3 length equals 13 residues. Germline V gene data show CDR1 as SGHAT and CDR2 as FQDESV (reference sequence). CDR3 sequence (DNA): TGTGCCAGCAGTCATGACTCCTTCAATGAGCAGTTCTTC. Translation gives CASSHDSFNEQFF. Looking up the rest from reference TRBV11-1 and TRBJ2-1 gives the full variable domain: EAEVAQSPRYKITEKSQAVAFWCDPISGHATLYWYRQILGQGPELLVQFQDESVVDDSQLPKDRFSAERLKGVDSTLKIQPAELGDSAMYLCASSHDSFNEQFFGPGTRLTVL.

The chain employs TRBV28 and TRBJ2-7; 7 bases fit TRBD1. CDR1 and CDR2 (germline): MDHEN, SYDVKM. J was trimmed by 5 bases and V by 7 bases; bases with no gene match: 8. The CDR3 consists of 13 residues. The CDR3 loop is CASTFRTGNEQYF. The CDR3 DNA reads TGTGCCAGCACCTTCCGGACAGGAAACGAGCAGTACTTC.

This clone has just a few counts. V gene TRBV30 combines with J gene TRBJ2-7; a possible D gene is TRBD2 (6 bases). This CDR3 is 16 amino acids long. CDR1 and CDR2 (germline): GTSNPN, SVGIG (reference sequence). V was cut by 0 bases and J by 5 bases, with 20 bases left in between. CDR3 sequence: CAWSVRGRRAKNEQYF. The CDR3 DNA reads TGTGCCTGGAGTGTACGAGGCAGGAGGGCGAAAAACGAGCAGTACTTC.

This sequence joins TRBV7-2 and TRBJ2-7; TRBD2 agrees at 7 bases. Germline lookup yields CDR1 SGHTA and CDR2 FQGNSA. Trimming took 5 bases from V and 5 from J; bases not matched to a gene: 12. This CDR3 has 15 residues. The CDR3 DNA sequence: TGTGCCAGCAGCCCGAGGGCGGGAGTTACCCACGAGCAGTACTTC. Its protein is CASSPRAGVTHEQYF.

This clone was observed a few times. CDR3 bases: TGCGCCAGCAGCTGGGGGGAGCCGACCCTAAATGAGCAGTTCTTC. Its protein product is CASSWGEPTLNEQFF. V gene TRBV5-1 combines with J gene TRBJ2-1; D possibly corresponds to TRBD2 (6 bases). Trimming stripped 3 bases from V and 7 bases from J, with 17 bases between. The length of the CDR3 is 15 residues. CDR1 and CDR2 from the germline V gene are SGHRS and YFSETQ. The variable domain in full, completed from reference TRBV5-1 and TRBJ2-1, reads KAGVTQTPRYLIKTRGQQVTLSCSPISGHRSVSWYQQTPGQGLQFLFEYFSETQRNKGNFPGRFSGRQFSNSRSEMNVSTLELGDSALYLCASSWGEPTLNEQFFGPGTRLTVL.

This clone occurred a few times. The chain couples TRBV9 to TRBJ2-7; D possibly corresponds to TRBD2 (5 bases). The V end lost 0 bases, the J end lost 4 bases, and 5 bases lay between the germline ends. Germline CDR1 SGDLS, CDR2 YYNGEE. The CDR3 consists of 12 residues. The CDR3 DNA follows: TGTGCCAGCAGCGTAGGAGGGTACGAGCAGTACTTC. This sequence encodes CASSVGGYEQYF.

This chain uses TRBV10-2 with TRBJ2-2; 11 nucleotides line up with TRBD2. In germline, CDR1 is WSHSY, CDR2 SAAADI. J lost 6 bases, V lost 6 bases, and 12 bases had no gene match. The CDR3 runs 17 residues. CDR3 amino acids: CASSLPLLAGAAGELFF. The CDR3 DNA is TGCGCCAGCAGCCTTCCATTACTAGCGGGAGCAGCCGGGGAGCTGTTTTTT.

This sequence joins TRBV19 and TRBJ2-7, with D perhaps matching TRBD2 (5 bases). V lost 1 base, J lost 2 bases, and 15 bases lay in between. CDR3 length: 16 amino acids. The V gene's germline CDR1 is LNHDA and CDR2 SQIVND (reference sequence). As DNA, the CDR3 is TGTGCCAGTAGTATAGGCGTCTCGGGGTTACCCTACGAGCAGTACTTC. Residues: CASSIGVSGLPYEQYF.

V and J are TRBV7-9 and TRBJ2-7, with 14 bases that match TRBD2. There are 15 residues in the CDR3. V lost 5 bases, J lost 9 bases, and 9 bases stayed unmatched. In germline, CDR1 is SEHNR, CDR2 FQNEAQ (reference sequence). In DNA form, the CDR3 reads TGTGCCAGCAGCCTGACGACTAGCGGGAGGGCCACGCAGTACTTC. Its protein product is CASSLTTSGRATQYF.

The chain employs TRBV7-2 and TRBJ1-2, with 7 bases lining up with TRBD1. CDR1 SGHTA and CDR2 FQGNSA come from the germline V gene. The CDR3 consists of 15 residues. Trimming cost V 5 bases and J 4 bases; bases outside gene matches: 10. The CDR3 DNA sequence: TGTGCCAGCAGCCCGGGAGTGACAGGGACCTATGGCTACACCTTC. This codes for CASSPGVTGTYGYTF.

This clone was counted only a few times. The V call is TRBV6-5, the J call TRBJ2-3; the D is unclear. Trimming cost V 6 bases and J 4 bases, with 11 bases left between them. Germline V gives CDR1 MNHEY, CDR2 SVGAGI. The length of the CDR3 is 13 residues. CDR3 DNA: TGTGCCAGCAGGCAGGTTGTCGCAGATACGCAGTATTTT. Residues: CASRQVVADTQYF.

The CDR3 loop is CASSTDKQETQYF. The CDR3 DNA is TGTGCCAGTAGTACCGACAAACAAGAGACCCAGTACTTC. The chain recombines TRBV19 with TRBJ2-5; no clear D. V gave up 4 bases and J gave up 2 bases, with 8 bases separating them. CDR1 is LNHDA, CDR2 SQIVND, per germline (reference sequence). The length of the CDR3 is 13 residues. The full variable domain, completed using reference TRBV19 and TRBJ2-5, is DGGITQSPKYLFRKEGQNVTLSCEQNLNHDAMYWYRQDPGQGLRLIYYSQIVNDFQKGDIAEGYSVSREKKESFPLTVTSAQKNPTAFYLCASSTDKQETQYFGPGTRLLVL.

CDR3 region: CSVEGGSGLNEQFF. In DNA form, the CDR3 reads TGCAGCGTTGAGGGCGGGAGCGGCCTCAATGAGCAGTTCTTC. This sequence joins TRBV29-1 and TRBJ2-1; 7 bases are shared with TRBD2. V shed 3 bases, J shed 6 bases, and the junction held 8 bases outside the gene matches. The CDR3 consists of 14 residues. Per the germline V gene, CDR1 is SQVTM and CDR2 is ANQGSEA.

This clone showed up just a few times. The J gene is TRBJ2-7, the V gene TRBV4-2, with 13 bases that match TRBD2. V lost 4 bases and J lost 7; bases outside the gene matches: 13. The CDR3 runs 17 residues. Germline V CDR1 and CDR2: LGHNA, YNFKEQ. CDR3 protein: CASSRGGGLAGSKEQYF. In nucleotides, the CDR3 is TGTGCCAGCAGCCGCGGGGGGGGACTAGCGGGGTCGAAAGAGCAGTACTTC.

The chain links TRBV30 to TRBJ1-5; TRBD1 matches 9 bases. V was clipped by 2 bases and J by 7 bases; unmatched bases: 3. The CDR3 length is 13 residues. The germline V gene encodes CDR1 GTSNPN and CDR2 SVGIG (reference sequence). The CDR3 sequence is CAWSLTGGQPQHF. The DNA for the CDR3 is TGTGCCTGGAGTTTGACAGGGGGACAGCCCCAGCATTTT.

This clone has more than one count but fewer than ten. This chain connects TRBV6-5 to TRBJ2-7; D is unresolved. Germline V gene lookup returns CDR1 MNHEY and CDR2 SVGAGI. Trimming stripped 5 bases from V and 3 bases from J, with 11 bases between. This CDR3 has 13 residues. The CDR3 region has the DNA TGTGCCAGCAGTCCCCACGGGTTCTACGAGCAGTACTTC. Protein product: CASSPHGFYEQYF.

CDR3 sequence: CASSPTQGAQGNTIYF. The CDR3 nucleotides are TGTGCCAGCTCACCAACGCAGGGGGCGCAGGGAAACACCATATATTTT. This rearrangement joins TRBV18 to TRBJ1-3; 8 nucleotides line up with TRBD1. After removal of 2 bases from V and 4 bases from J, the junction contained 7 bases not matched to a gene. The CDR3 sequence is 16 residues long. Germline CDR1 is KGHSH and CDR2 is LQKENI.

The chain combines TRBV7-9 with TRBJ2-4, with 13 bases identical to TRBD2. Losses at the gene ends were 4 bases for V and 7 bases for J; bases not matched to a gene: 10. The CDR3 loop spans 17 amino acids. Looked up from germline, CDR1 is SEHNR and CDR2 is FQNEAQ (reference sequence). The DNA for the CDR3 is TGTGCCAGCAGCTCCGGACTAGCGGGAGTATCAGTGAACATTCAGTACTTC. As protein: CASSSGLAGVSVNIQYF.

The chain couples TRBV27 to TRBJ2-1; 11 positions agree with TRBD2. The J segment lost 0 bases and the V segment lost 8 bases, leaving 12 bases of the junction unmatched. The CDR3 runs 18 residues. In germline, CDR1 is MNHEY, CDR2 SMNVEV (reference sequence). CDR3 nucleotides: TGTGCCAGCGCGGGGACTAGCGGCTTCAGGAGCTCCTACAATGAGCAGTTCTTC. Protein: CASAGTSGFRSSYNEQFF.

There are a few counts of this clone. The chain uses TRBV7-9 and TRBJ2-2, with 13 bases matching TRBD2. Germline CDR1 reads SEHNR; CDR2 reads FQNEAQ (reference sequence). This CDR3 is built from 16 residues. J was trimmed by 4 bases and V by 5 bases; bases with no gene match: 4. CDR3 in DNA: TGTGCCAGCAGCGCACGACTAGCGGGGGGCACCGGGGAGCTGTTTTTT. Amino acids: CASSARLAGGTGELFF.

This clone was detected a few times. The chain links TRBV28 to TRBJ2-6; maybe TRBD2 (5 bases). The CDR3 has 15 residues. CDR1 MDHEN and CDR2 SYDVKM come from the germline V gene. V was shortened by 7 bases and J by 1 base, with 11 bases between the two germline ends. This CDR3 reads CASIPRGSGANVLTF. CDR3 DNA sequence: TGTGCCAGCATCCCCCGGGGTTCTGGGGCCAACGTCCTGACTTTC.

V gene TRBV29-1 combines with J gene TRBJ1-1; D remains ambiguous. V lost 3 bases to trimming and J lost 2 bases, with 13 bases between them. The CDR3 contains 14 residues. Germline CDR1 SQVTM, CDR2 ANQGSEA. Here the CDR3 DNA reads TGCAGCGTTGACCCGGGTCGCCTAAACACTGAAGCTTTCTTT. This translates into CSVDPGRLNTEAFF.

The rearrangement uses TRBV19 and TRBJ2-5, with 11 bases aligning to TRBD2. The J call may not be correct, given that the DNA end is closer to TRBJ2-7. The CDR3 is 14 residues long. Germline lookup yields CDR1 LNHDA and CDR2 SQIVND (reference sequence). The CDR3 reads CASGTSGYPYEQYF. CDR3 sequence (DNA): TGTGCCAGTGGGACTAGCGGATACCCCTACGAGCAGTACTTC.

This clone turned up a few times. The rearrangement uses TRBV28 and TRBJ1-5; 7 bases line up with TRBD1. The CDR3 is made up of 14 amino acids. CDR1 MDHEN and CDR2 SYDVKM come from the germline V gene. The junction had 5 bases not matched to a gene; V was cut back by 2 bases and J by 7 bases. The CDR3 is CASSLRGPGQPQHF. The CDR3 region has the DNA TGTGCCAGCAGTTTAAGGGGGCCGGGACAGCCCCAGCATTTT.

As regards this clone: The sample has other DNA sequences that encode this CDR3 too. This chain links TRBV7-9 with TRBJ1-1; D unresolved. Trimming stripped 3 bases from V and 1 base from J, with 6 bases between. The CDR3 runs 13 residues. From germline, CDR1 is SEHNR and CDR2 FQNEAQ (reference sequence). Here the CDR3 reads CASSLGQNTEAFF. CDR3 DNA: TGTGCCAGCAGCTTGGGCCAGAACACTGAAGCTTTCTTT.